This TCR beta chain stems from a study of cytomegalovirus exposure and HLA in healthy donors. This table comes from immunoSEQ multiplex PCR, and its TCRdb copy is limited to in-frame clones, with some not included. The sample carries about 78,000 clones, about 96% recorded once. CDR3 size: 14 residues. The germline CDR1 and CDR2 sequences are MNHEY and SVGAGI. Trimming pared 8 bases from V and 4 bases from J, leaving 15 bases between. Material for sequencing was PBMCs. This receptor was taken from a man younger than 35 in good health and CMV-seropositive. The rearrangement links TRBV6-5 to TRBJ2-1, with D possibly matching TRBD1 (7 bases). The CDR3 region has the DNA TGTGCCAGCTCGGCGGGACAGCGGTACAATGAGCAGTTCTTC. It is translated as CASSAGQRYNEQFF.